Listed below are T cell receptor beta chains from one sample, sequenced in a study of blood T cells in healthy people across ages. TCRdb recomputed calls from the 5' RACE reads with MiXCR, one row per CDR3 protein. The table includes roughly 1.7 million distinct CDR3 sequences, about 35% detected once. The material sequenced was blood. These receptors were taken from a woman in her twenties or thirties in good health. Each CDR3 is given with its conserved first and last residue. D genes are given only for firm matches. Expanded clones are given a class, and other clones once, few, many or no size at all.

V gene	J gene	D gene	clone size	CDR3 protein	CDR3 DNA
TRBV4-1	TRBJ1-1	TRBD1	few	CASSQELQGRAFF	TGCGCCAGCAGCCAGGAATTACAGGGGAGAGCTTTCTTT
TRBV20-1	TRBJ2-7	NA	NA	CSARDLGDGPYEQYF	TGCAGTGCTAGAGATCTAGGAGACGGTCCCTACGAGCAGTACTTC
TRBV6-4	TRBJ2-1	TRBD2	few	CASPWGAGGPRSYNEQFF	TGTGCCAGCCCTTGGGGCGCGGGGGGGCCAAGGTCCTACAATGAGCAGTTCTTC
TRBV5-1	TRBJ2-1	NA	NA	CASSSPPGGQGNEQFF	TGCGCCAGCAGCTCCCCCCCAGGGGGGCAGGGCAATGAGCAGTTCTTC
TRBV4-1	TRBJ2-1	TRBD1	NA	CASSSHGTGTNEQFF	TGCGCCAGCAGCTCCCACGGGACAGGTACTAATGAGCAGTTCTTC
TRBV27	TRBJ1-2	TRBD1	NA	CASSFLGQGPYTF	TGTGCCAGCAGTTTCTTAGGACAGGGACCCTACACCTTC
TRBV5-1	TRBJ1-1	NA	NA	CASSWGDLAFF	TGCGCCAGCAGTTGGGGGGACCTAGCTTTCTTT
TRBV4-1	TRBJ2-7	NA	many	CASSQGGLAPLSSYEQYF	TGCGCCAGCAGCCAGGGGGGGCTAGCGCCTCTAAGCTCCTACGAGCAGTACTTC
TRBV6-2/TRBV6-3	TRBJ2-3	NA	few	CASSLITGTDTQYF	TGTGCCAGCAGTCTTATCACGGGCACAGATACGCAGTATTTT
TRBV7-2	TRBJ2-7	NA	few	CASSPAHPYEQYF	TGTGCCAGCAGCCCCGCGCACCCCTACGAGCAGTACTTC
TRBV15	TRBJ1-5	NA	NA	CATSERRGIRNQPQHF	TGTGCCACCAGCGAAAGGAGGGGTATACGCAATCAGCCCCAGCATTTT
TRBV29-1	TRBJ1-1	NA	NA	CSVEGAGNTEAFF	TGCAGCGTTGAAGGGGCCGGGAACACTGAAGCTTTCTTT
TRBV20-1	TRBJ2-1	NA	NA	CSARSGFNEQFF	TGCAGTGCTAGGTCAGGGTTCAATGAGCAGTTCTTC
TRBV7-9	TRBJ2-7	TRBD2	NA	CASSPGGDGEQYF	TGTGCCAGCAGCCCTGGGGGGGATGGCGAGCAGTACTTC
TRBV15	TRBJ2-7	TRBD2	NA	CATSVGTIGNYEQYF	TGTGCCACCAGCGTCGGGACTATCGGTAACTACGAGCAGTACTTC
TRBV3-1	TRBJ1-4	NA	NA	CASSQVFGPQNEKLFF	TGTGCCAGCAGCCAAGTCTTCGGGCCCCAAAATGAAAAACTGTTTTTT
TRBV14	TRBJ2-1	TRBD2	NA	CASSQDVWGGVQFF	TGTGCCAGCAGCCAAGATGTCTGGGGGGGAGTGCAGTTCTTC